The clone carrying this T cell receptor (beta chain) has a single count. The antigen remains unidentified. After removal of 0 bases from V and 7 bases from J, the junction contained 8 bases not matched to a gene. This CDR3 contains 16 residues. Looked up from germline, CDR1 is KGHSH and CDR2 is LQKENI. The PCR used 60 Vbeta and 13 Jbeta primers. Sequencing was performed with immunoSEQ multiplex PCR; in TCRdb, only in-frame clones are kept and a portion is missing. The sample consists of more than 150,000 clones, around four fifths of them appearing once. This sample is part of a study of cytomegalovirus exposure and HLA in healthy donors. Looking at the study overall: Within the Caucasian-associated ancestry cluster were around 81% of the roughly 400 genotyped donors. Overall study findings and caveats: Some V segments (TRBV6-2 and TRBV6-3 among them) were excluded as indistinguishable.

V gene TRBV18 combines with J gene TRBJ2-2, with TRBD2 identical over 7 bases. The TCR comes from a woman aged 18-29 years in good health and CMV-seronegative. Material for sequencing was PBMCs. Here the CDR3 reads CASSPPSGRTVGELFF. CDR3 bases: TGTGCCAGCTCACCACCTAGCGGGCGAACCGTCGGGGAGCTGTTTTTT.